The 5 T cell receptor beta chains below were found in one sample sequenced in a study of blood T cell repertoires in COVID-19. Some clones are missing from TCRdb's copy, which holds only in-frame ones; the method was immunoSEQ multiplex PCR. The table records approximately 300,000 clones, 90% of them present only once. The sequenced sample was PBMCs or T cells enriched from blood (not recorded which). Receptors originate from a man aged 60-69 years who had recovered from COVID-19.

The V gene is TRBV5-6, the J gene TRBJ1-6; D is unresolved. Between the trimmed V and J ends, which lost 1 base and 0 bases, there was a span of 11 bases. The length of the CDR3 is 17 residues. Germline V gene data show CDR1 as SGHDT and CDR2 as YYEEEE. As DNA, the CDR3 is TGTGCCAGCAGCTTGAGAGGCACGAGCTCCTATAATTCACCCCTCCACTTT. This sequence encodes CASSLRGTSSYNSPLHF.

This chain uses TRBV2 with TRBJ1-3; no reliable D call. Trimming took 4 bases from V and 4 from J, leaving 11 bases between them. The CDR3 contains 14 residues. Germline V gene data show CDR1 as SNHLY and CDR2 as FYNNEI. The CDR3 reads CASSAEAGGNTIYF. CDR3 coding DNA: TGTGCCAGCAGTGCGGAGGCGGGAGGAAACACCATATATTTT.

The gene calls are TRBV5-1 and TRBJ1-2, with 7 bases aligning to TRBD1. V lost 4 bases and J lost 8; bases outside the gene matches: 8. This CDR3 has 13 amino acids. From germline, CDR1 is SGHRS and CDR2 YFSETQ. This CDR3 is CASSQDGQVGYTF. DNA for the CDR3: TGCGCCAGCAGCCAGGATGGACAGGTGGGCTACACCTTC. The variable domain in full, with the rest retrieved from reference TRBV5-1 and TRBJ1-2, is KAGVTQTPRYLIKTRGQQVTLSCSPISGHRSVSWYQQTPGQGLQFLFEYFSETQRNKGNFPGRFSGRQFSNSRSEMNVSTLELGDSALYLCASSQDGQVGYTFGSGTRLTVV.

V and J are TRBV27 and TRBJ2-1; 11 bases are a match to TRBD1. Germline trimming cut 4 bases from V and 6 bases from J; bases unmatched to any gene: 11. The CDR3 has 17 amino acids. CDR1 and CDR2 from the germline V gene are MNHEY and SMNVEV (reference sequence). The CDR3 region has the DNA TGTGCCAGCAGTTGGCGCGCCGGGACAGGGGGTGGCAATGAGCAGTTCTTC. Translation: CASSWRAGTGGGNEQFF.

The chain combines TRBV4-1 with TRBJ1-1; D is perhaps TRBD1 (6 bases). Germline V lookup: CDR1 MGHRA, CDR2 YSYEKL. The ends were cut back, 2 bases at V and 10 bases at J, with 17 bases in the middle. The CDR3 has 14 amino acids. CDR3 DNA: TGCGCCAGCAGCCAACTAGGCCAGGGGCCGGGAGCTTTCTTT. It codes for CASSQLGQGPGAFF.